This TCR beta chain appears in the sequencing data of a study of graft-versus-host responses after intestinal transplantation (dated by TCRdb to about 2021). For the study in its entirety: The transplants that recipients received were multivisceral, liver-intestinal, or isolated intestinal. Donor T cell macrochimerism was defined as a peak of at least 4% donor T cells among recipient peripheral blood mononuclear cells. Instead of going to the commercial service, samples from a few later patients were sequenced in-house on an Illumina MiSeq and processed with MiXCR. The cohort enrolled under 30 intestinal transplant recipients, one of whom was a retransplant, and a few patients without pretransplant specimens were excluded. Alloreactive clones were identified by sequencing pre-transplant mixed lymphocyte reaction products and comparing these products with unstimulated pre-transplant donor and recipient T cells. Bulk TCR-beta CDR3 sequencing was used to track graft-versus-host and host-versus-graft alloreactive T cell clones in the graft, circulation and bone marrow after intestinal transplantation. All recipients received anti-thymocyte globulin induction followed by maintenance tacrolimus and steroids for 3 to 4 years.

The time point label, as the study defines it: cells obtained before transplantation from donor or recipient. CD3+CD4+ and CD3+CD8+ populations were FACS-sorted from unstimulated pre-transplant donor and recipient cells taken from spleen or lymph nodes. The CDR3, cysteine through phenylalanine, is 15 amino acids long. This entry keeps only the CDR3 DNA: 45 bases, framed from base 1. In the germline V gene (reference sequence), CDR1 corresponds to MNHEY and CDR2 to SMNVEV. Trimming accounts for 6 bases at V and 4 bases at J, while the number of junction bases matched to no gene is 10. Overall results and qualifications from the work: Patients with donor T cell macrochimerism had high GvH to HvG T cell clonal ratios in their allografts. Conclusions were limited by the relatively low number and heterogeneity of intestinal transplant patients. GvH clones turned up in recipient bone marrow, with some appearing earlier in ileal mucosa or blood, a pattern consistent with an intestinal mucosal origin. Early after transplant, peak levels of circulating GvH clones were found to be associated with declines in HvG clones.

Libraries were built with the immunoSEQ multiplex PCR assay. For most patients, genomic DNA was isolated with the Qiagen DNeasy Blood and Tissue Kit and shipped frozen to Adaptive Biotechnologies for TCR sequencing. For most patients, genomic DNA was subjected to high-throughput TCR-beta CDR3 sequencing by Adaptive Biotechnologies. As for the original processing: TCR sequencing data were retrieved from Adaptive's ImmunoSEQ software for roughly 20 patients, whereas three other patients were processed with MiXCR and VDJtools. To correct CD4 versus CD8 sorting errors, any sequence found in both subsets at a frequency ratio below 5:1 was removed. Because the origin of CDR3 nucleotide sequences shared between donor and recipient could not be assigned, those sequences were removed. At least 2-fold expansion over unstimulated cells and a minimum CFSE-low frequency of 0.002% (template counts) or 0.001% (read counts) were required for clones to be classified as alloreactive. Clones were considered mappable if detected in sequenced pre-transplant spleen, lymph node, or MLR CFSE-low populations of the donor or recipient. The cumulative frequency of alloreactive clones was calculated as a percentage of all sequences, weighted by copy number. The clones in this table, taken by TCRdb from immuneACCESS, are in-frame only. Not every clone is retained; where verified, under half of the shortfall comes from an unresolved V gene, and the cause of the rest is unknown. That table is the source of V, J and clone size, and D and trimming were worked out from the DNA. This sample gives 80,000 to 100,000 clones in total; about 94% of them show up just once. Roughly 0.15% of the sample is held by the ten biggest clonotypes.

Comments on this clone: What this receptor recognizes is not known. Per-base qualities were not stored, and no clone one base away is much larger.

The specimen was unstimulated CD4+ T cells sorted from spleen or lymph node cells, collected before intestinal transplant. This receptor chain uses TRBV27 and TRBJ1-2, with 8 middle bases fitting TRBD1. The clonotype comes from a human donor who received an intestinal transplant. This receptor carries the CDR3 CASRQGQGDFYGYTF. The bases read TGTGCCAGCAGGCAAGGACAGGGCGACTTCTATGGCTACACCTTC.